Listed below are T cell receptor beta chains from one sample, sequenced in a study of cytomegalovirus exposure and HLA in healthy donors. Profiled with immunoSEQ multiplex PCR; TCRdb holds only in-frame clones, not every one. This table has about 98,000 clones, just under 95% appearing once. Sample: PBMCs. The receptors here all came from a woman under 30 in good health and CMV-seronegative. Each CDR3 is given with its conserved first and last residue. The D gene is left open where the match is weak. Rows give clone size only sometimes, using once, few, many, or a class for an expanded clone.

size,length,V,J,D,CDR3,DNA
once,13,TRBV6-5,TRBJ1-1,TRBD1,CASSYSGTGRTFF,TGTGCCAGCAGTTACTCCGGGACAGGGCGTACTTTCTTT
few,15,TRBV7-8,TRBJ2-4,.,CASSLLESAKNIQYF,TGTGCCAGCAGCTTACTGGAGTCGGCCAAAAACATTCAGTACTTC
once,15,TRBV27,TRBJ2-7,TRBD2,CASSSGLSGGYEQYF,TGTGCCAGCAGTTCCGGACTATCGGGAGGCTACGAGCAGTACTTC
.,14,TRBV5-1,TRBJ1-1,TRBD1,CASSRQGANTEAFF,TGCGCCAGCAGCCGACAGGGAGCGAACACTGAAGCTTTCTTT
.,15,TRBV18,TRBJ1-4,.,CASSLDRGENEKLFF,TGTGCCAGCTCACTAGACCGGGGTGAGAATGAAAAACTGTTTTTT
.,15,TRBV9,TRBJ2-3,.,CASSRTGSYTDTQYF,TGTGCCAGCAGCCGCACAGGGTCGTATACAGATACGCAGTATTTT
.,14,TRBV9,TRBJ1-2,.,CASSGQQDVGGYTF,TGTGCCAGCAGCGGCCAACAGGACGTCGGGGGCTACACCTTC
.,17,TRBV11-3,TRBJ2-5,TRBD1,CASFPGTGVGGEETQYF,TGTGCCAGCTTTCCGGGGACAGGGGTAGGTGGAGAAGAGACCCAGTACTTC
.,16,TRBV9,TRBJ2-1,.,CASSVAGGKSYNEQFF,TGTGCCAGCAGCGTAGCCGGCGGGAAGTCCTACAATGAGCAGTTCTTC
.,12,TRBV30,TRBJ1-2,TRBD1,CAWTRTGPGYTF,TGTGCCTGGACCCGGACAGGGCCTGGCTACACCTTC
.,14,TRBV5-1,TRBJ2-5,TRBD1,CASSQGQGGETQYF,TGCGCCAGCAGCCAAGGACAGGGTGGGGAGACCCAGTACTTC
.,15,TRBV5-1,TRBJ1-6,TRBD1,CASSLGGQANSPLHF,TGCGCCAGCAGCTTGGGGGGACAGGCGAATTCACCCCTCCACTTT
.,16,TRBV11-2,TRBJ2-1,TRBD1,CASSAGQGRALNEQFF,TGTGCCAGCAGCGCCGGACAGGGCCGGGCCCTCAATGAGCAGTTCTTC
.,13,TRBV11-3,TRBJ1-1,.,CASSKTANTEAFF,TGTGCCAGCAGCAAGACAGCGAACACTGAAGCTTTCTTT
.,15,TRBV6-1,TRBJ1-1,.,CASSGGRGMNTEAFF,TGTGCCAGCAGTGGGGGGAGGGGAATGAACACTGAAGCTTTCTTT
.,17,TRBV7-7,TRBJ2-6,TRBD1,CASSFRDSPSGANVLTF,TGTGCTAGCAGCTTCCGGGACAGTCCCTCTGGGGCCAACGTCCTGACTTTC
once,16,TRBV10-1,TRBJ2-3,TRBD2,CASSDWAGGLRDTQYF,TGCGCCAGCAGTGACTGGGCGGGAGGGCTTCGAGATACGCAGTATTTT
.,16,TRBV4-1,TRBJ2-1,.,CASSQDSISRYNEQFF,TGCGCCAGCAGCCAAGATTCAATATCTAGGTACAATGAGCAGTTCTTC
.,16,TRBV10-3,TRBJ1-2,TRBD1,CAISGTQGDANYGYTF,TGTGCCATCAGTGGAACACAGGGGGACGCTAACTATGGCTACACCTTC
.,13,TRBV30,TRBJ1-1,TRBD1,CAWERQGPPEAFF,TGTGCCTGGGAACGACAGGGCCCCCCTGAAGCTTTCTTT
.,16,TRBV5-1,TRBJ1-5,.,CASSAGQDNWNQPQHF,TGCGCCAGCAGCGCAGGGCAGGACAACTGGAATCAGCCCCAGCATTTT
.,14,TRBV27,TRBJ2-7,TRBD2,CASHPGGYSYEQYF,TGTGCCAGCCACCCCGGGGGGTACTCCTACGAGCAGTACTTC
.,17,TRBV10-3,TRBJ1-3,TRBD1,CAISERQTGLYGNTIYF,TGTGCCATCAGTGAACGACAGACAGGGCTTTACGGAAACACCATATATTTT
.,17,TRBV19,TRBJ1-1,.,CASSTAATIAMNTEAFF,TGTGCCAGTAGTACTGCAGCAACAATAGCTATGAACACTGAAGCTTTCTTT
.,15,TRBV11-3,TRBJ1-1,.,CASSLDRAPNTEAFF,TGTGCCAGCAGCTTAGATCGAGCCCCAAACACTGAAGCTTTCTTT
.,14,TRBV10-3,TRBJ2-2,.,CAISGLANTGELFF,TGTGCCATCAGTGGGTTAGCGAACACCGGGGAGCTGTTTTTT
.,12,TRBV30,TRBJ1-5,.,CAWSQGQGPQHF,TGTGCCTGGTCCCAGGGGCAGGGTCCCCAGCATTTT
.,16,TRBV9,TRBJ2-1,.,CASSVDLGGSYNEQFF,TGTGCCAGCAGCGTAGATTTGGGGGGCTCCTACAATGAGCAGTTCTTC